The 22 T cell receptor beta chains presented below share a single source sample, sequenced in a study of blood T cell repertoires in COVID-19. Sequencing was performed with immunoSEQ multiplex PCR; in TCRdb, only in-frame clones are kept and a portion is missing. The sample comprises 180,000 or so clones, around 87% of which are singletons, and nearly 2.5% rests with the top ten. The sample comprised peripheral blood. These TCRs come from a man aged 35-49 years with active or convalescent COVID-19.

The rearrangement uses TRBV30 and TRBJ1-2; D gene unclear. V dropped 3 bases and J dropped 0 bases, with 5 bases sitting between them. CDR1 is GTSNPN and CDR2 is SVGIG in the germline V gene (reference sequence). The CDR3 runs 12 residues. CDR3 region: CAWRQTNYGYTF. The CDR3 DNA reads as TGTGCCTGGAGGCAGACTAACTATGGCTACACCTTC.

V usage is TRBV11-2 and J usage is TRBJ2-5, with TRBD1 as a possible D gene (6 bases). The germline CDR1 and CDR2 sequences are SGHAT and FQNNGV. V lost 5 bases, J lost 5 bases, and 12 bases lay in between. CDR3 length: 13 amino acids. In DNA form, the CDR3 reads TGTGCCAGCAGCCGAGCCCAGGGGGAGACCCAGTACTTC. It yields the protein CASSRAQGETQYF. Looking up the rest from reference TRBV11-2 and TRBJ2-5 gives the full variable domain: EAGVAQSPRYKIIEKRQSVAFWCNPISGHATLYWYQQILGQGPKLLIQFQNNGVVDDSQLPKDRFSAERLKGVDSTLKIQPAKLEDSAVYLCASSRAQGETQYFGPGTRLLVL.

V and J are TRBV3-1 (or the pseudogene TRBV3-2) and TRBJ1-4, with D unresolved. This CDR3 spans 16 amino acids. V lost 1 base to trimming and J lost 0 bases, with 9 bases between them. Germline assignment: CDR1 LGHDT and CDR2 YNNKEL (reference sequence). The chain's CDR3 is CASSQGLTSTNEKLFF. The CDR3 nucleotides are TGTGCCAGCAGCCAAGGCTTGACTTCAACTAATGAAAAACTGTTTTTT.

This clone appeared a few times. The chain uses TRBV5-1 and TRBJ1-1, with TRBD1 matching over 8 bases. The V gene's germline CDR1 is SGHRS and CDR2 YFSETQ. The CDR3 contains 16 residues. After removal of 0 bases from V and 1 base from J, the junction contained 5 bases not matched to a gene. The CDR3 coding sequence is TGCGCCAGCAGCTTGGACCTACAGGGGGGGAACACTGAAGCTTTCTTT. This sequence encodes CASSLDLQGGNTEAFF.

This clone was found a few times. This chain connects TRBV7-9 to TRBJ2-3; TRBD1 is a possible D gene (6 bases). The CDR3 is 11 residues long. The V end lost 1 base, the J end lost 12 bases, and 8 bases lay between the germline ends. In germline, CDR1 is SEHNR, CDR2 FQNEAQ (reference sequence). CDR3 sequence (DNA): TGTGCCAGCAGCTTAGGGACAGATCAGTATTTT. Residues: CASSLGTDQYF. The full variable domain, in which reference TRBV7-9 and TRBJ2-3 provide the parts outside the CDR3, is DTGVSQNPRHKITKRGQNVTFRCDPISEHNRLYWYRQTLGQGPEFLTYFQNEAQLEKSRLLSDRFSAERPKGSFSTLEIQRTEQGDSAMYLCASSLGTDQYFGPGTRLTVL.

This sequence joins TRBV19 and TRBJ1-2, with 8 bases matching TRBD1. V lost 5 bases to trimming and J lost 5 bases; unmatched junction nucleotides: 7. The V gene's germline CDR1 is LNHDA and CDR2 SQIVND (reference sequence). CDR3 length equals 14 residues. CDR3 DNA sequence: TGTGCCAGTAGTTATACGGACAGGGTTTATGGCTACACCTTC. Its translation: CASSYTDRVYGYTF.

The gene calls are TRBV7-8 and TRBJ2-3, with TRBD2 identical over 10 bases. Trimming removed 5 bases from V and 3 bases from J; junction bases left unmatched: 2. CDR3 length: 14 amino acids. Germline V lookup: CDR1 SGHVS, CDR2 FQNEAQ. The CDR3 region has the DNA TGTGCCAGCAGCCGGACTAGCGGTACAGATACGCAGTATTTT. It translates to CASSRTSGTDTQYF.

This clone occurred once. V is TRBV25-1 and J is TRBJ1-2; 10 bases fit TRBD1. The CDR3 sequence is 13 residues long. Germline values: CDR1 MGHDK, CDR2 SYGVNS. Trimming at V came to 2 bases and at J to 7 bases, leaving 1 base not matched to a gene. The CDR3 spells CASSEGDRGGYTF. CDR3 in DNA: TGTGCCAGCAGTGAAGGGGACAGGGGTGGCTACACCTTC.

The CDR3, as DNA: TGTGCCAGCAGGGTAGCGGGGAACACCGGGGAGCTGTTTTTT. This translates into CASRVAGNTGELFF. The chain combines TRBV2 with TRBJ2-2, with 7 bases matching TRBD2. The ends lost 6 bases at V and 1 base at J; junction bases unmatched: 2. The CDR3 covers 14 residues. CDR1 is SNHLY, CDR2 FYNNEI, per germline.

V gene TRBV7-3 combines with J gene TRBJ1-4; TRBD1 aligns across 8 bases. The CDR3 covers 16 residues. The junction had 6 bases not matched to a gene; V was cut back by 3 bases and J by 3 bases. Germline V lookup: CDR1 SGHTA, CDR2 FQGTGA. The CDR3 DNA reads as TGTGCCAGCAGCTTGACAGGGGTCGGAGCTAATGAAAAACTGTTTTTT. Protein: CASSLTGVGANEKLFF.

This rearrangement joins TRBV6-5 to TRBJ2-7; weak D call: TRBD1 (6 bases). CDR3 length: 13 residues. From germline, CDR1 is MNHEY and CDR2 SVGAGI. Deletions cut 6 bases from V and 3 bases from J, with 12 bases between. The CDR3 DNA sequence: TGTGCCAGCAGCCTTACAGGGATCTACGAGCAGTACTTC. It specifies CASSLTGIYEQYF.

The chain has TRBV7-2 and TRBJ1-6; 8 nucleotides match TRBD1. Germline assignment: CDR1 SGHTA and CDR2 FQGNSA. V trimming: 5 bases; J trimming: 7 bases; junction bases outside the gene matches: 10. The CDR3 is made up of 16 amino acids. The CDR3 reads CASSAQGGGGNSPLHF. As DNA, the CDR3 is TGTGCCAGCAGCGCACAGGGGGGTGGGGGAAATTCACCCCTCCACTTT. The whole variable domain, remainder taken from reference TRBV7-2 and TRBJ1-6, is GAGVSQSPSNKVTEKGKDVELRCDPISGHTALYWYRQSLGQGLEFLIYFQGNSAPDKSGLPSDRFSAERTGGSVSTLTIQRTQQEDSAVYLCASSAQGGGGNSPLHFGNGTRLTVT.

The chain employs TRBV5-1 and TRBJ1-3; 7 positions match TRBD1. Trimming took 7 bases from V and 2 from J; bases not matched to a gene: 9. The CDR3 consists of 15 residues. The germline CDR1 and CDR2 sequences are SGHRS and YFSETQ. CDR3: CASSEQGPPGNTIYF. CDR3 in DNA: TGCGCCAGCTCGGAACAGGGGCCCCCTGGAAACACCATATATTTT.

This chain joins TRBV27 and TRBJ1-2; no firm D call. Germline V CDR1 and CDR2: MNHEY, SMNVEV (reference sequence). V was cut by 6 bases and J by 4 bases, with 9 bases left in between. The CDR3 is 12 residues long. The CDR3 coding sequence is TGTGCCAGCAGCTCGGGGTTCTATGGCTACACCTTC. This translates into CASSSGFYGYTF.

This chain joins TRBV12-3 or TRBV12-4 and TRBJ1-4; weak D call: TRBD1 (6 bases). V lost 7 bases and J 6 bases, leaving 12 bases between the germline ends. CDR3 size: 13 residues. CDR3 sequence: CASKTGHDEKLFF. Here the CDR3 DNA reads TGTGCCAGCAAAACGGGACACGATGAAAAACTGTTTTTT.

V gene TRBV4-3 combines with J gene TRBJ2-7; D is perhaps TRBD1 (6 bases). V was cut by 1 base and J by 4 bases, with 17 bases left in between. The CDR3 loop spans 16 amino acids. Germline V gene lookup returns CDR1 LGHNA and CDR2 YSLEER. In DNA, the CDR3 is TGCGCCAGCAGCCAAGTCAAAGGGCAGGGGCAATACGAGCAGTACTTC. Translating gives CASSQVKGQGQYEQYF.

The chain has TRBV11-1 and TRBJ2-7; 8 bases agree with TRBD1. The junction had 6 bases not matched to a gene; V was cut back by 1 base and J by 7 bases. Germline V gene sequence: CDR1 SGHAT, CDR2 FQDESV (reference sequence). The CDR3 covers 14 residues. The chain's CDR3 is CASSLGGTGGEQYF. CDR3 bases: TGTGCCAGCAGCTTAGGCGGGACAGGCGGAGAGCAGTACTTC.

The J gene is TRBJ1-6, the V gene TRBV6-6, with D tentatively TRBD1 (5 bases). Trimming took 8 bases from V and 7 from J, leaving 18 bases between them. Germline V gives CDR1 MNHNY, CDR2 SVGAGI (reference sequence). The CDR3 is 15 residues long. The CDR3 loop is CASSIPQGDNSPLHF. The CDR3 DNA is TGTGCCAGCTCTATCCCCCAGGGTGACAATTCACCCCTCCACTTT.

The J gene is TRBJ1-5, the V gene TRBV4-3; 7 nucleotides match TRBD1. CDR3 length equals 17 residues. In germline, CDR1 is LGHNA, CDR2 YSLEER. V gave up 3 bases and J gave up 5 bases; unmatched junction bases: 13. The CDR3 DNA reads as TGCGCCAGCAGCCAGCAGACAGGGTTTGTCTTTTATCAGCCCCAGCATTTT. As protein: CASSQQTGFVFYQPQHF.

The chain recombines TRBV9 with TRBJ1-2; 7 nucleotides line up with TRBD1. Losses at the gene ends were 1 base for V and 7 bases for J; bases not matched to a gene: 7. In germline, CDR1 is SGDLS, CDR2 YYNGEE. This CDR3 spans 14 amino acids. CDR3 amino acids: CASSVRNRGGGYTF. CDR3 bases: TGTGCCAGCAGCGTACGAAACAGGGGTGGTGGCTACACCTTC.

About this clone: Distinct nucleotide sequences in the sample also encode this CDR3. The chain couples TRBV30 to TRBJ1-3; 7 bases match TRBD1. The germline V gene encodes CDR1 GTSNPN and CDR2 SVGIG (reference sequence). The ends lost 1 base at V and 4 bases at J; junction bases unmatched: 4. This CDR3 is 14 amino acids long. The DNA of the CDR3 is TGTGCCTGGAGTGAAAGGGGGCCGGGAAACACCATATATTTT. Its protein is CAWSERGPGNTIYF.

The chain recombines TRBV7-9 with TRBJ2-2; possibly TRBD1 for D (6 bases). This CDR3 region has 15 residues. Germline CDR1 reads SEHNR; CDR2 reads FQNEAQ (reference sequence). V lost 3 bases and J lost 2, with 10 bases in between. CDR3 loop: CASSLYGTNTGELFF. For the CDR3, the DNA is TGTGCCAGCAGCTTGTACGGGACAAACACCGGGGAGCTGTTTTTT.